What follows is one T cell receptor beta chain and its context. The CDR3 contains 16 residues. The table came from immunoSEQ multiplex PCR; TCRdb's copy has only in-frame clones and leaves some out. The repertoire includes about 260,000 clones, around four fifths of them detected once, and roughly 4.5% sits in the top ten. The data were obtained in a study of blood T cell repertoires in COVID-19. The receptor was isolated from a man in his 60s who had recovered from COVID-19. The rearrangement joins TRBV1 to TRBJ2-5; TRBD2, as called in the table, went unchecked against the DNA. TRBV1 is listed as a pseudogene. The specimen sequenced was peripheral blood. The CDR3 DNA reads TGCACCAGCAGCCAAGATGTGGGGGGGCCAGGAGAGACCCAGTACTTC. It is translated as CTSSQDVGGPGETQYF.